Listed below are T cell receptor beta chains from one sample, sequenced in a study of CXCR3-negative and CXCR3-positive naive CD8 T cells. TCRdb reprocessed the 5' RACE reads and stores each CDR3 protein as one record, lacking DNA. The sample table sets out some 130,000 distinct CDR3 sequences. The sequenced sample consisted of naive CXCR3- CD8+ T cells from blood. The source of these receptors is a human donor in good health. Some clones in this sample may be carry-over from other donors' samples. The CDR3 runs from the conserved cysteine through the conserved F or W.

v_gene	j_gene	CDR3aa
TRBV27	TRBJ2-6	CASSLSAGANVLTF
TRBV7-2	TRBJ2-5	CASRGLGEETQYF
TRBV4-3	TRBJ1-2	CASSGGTLYYTF
TRBV7-2	TRBJ2-1	CASSLLLGGEQFF
TRBV5-1	TRBJ1-1	CASSLGVMNTEAFF
TRBV12-3/TRBV12-4	TRBJ2-3	CASSELAADTQYF
TRBV28	TRBJ2-3	CASRGGGLGDTDTQYF
TRBV7-9	TRBJ2-4	CASSLGGAAETQYF
TRBV29-1	TRBJ1-4	CSARQPTNEKLFF
TRBV12-3/TRBV12-4	TRBJ2-1	CASSSLVGGREQFF
TRBV5-1	TRBJ1-2	CASSGGHVSVRDYGYTF